This section outlines one T cell receptor beta chain sequence together with its context. Its antigen is not yet known. No base quality values were provided; no much bigger clone lies one nucleotide off. This specimen comes from a study of cytomegalovirus exposure and HLA in healthy donors (dated by TCRdb to 2016 to 2017). For the wider study: An earlier analysis of around 600 of the donors reported 250 to 350 Gb of sequence data and 100 million to 130 million unique TCR beta sequences from 190 million or so T cells. HLA typing included class I and class II loci at four-digit resolution. Among approximately 370 genotyped donors of the cohort, an average of roughly 230,000 unique TCR beta nucleotide sequences was sequenced per donor, of which 15% to 20% were non-productive. Rather than using new phenotypic data, the later analysis identified candidate immune exposures from TCR beta sequences and from how often those sequences occurred across donors. The study profiled the T cell repertoires of hundreds of subjects by immunosequencing and related them to cytomegalovirus serostatus. An earlier analysis of 500 to 650 of the donors applied high-throughput TCR beta sequencing to assess whether each TCR beta V gene segment acted as functional or pseudogenic. Roughly 5 DR-DQ haplotypes were handled as single units for association and clustering, since linkage in the cohort was strong. Every discovery cohort repertoire had been produced on one sequencing platform. Genome-wide SNP genotypes for about 65% of the roughly 700 donors were used in a later genetic analysis, which treated that subset as a discovery cohort. An early release covering over 500 HLA-typed donors comprised about 300 gigabases of sequencing data and about 90 million unique TCR sequences. In a later analysis, previously published TCR beta repertoires from 600 to 850 donors were re-analyzed and high-resolution HLA genotyping was added so that TCR occurrence patterns could be studied. Donor age, sex, ethnicity and CMV serostatus were compiled alongside the repertoire data. The study aimed to test whether cataloging public T cell receptors could reveal signatures of past pathogen exposure. Along with the approximately 650-subject first cohort, a separate validation cohort of over a hundred different subjects was used. The number of typed donors differed by locus: 629-630 for A, B, C, DRB1 and DQB1; some 500 for DQA1; approximately 610 for DPA1; and 400 to 480 for DPB1. The genetic ancestry cluster associated with self-reported Caucasian donors included 70% to 85% of the 398 genotyped donors. High-throughput TCR immunosequencing, statistical association of individual TCRs with disease status, and machine learning were combined to predict cytomegalovirus infection status. What the study reported, not specific to this receptor: Some IMGT-functional V segments, including TRBV6-2 and TRBV6-3, could not be told apart with the 87-base-pair reads, so those segments were excluded. Immune exposure information for the cohort was limited to CMV serostatus. The earlier analysis of fewer than 750 of the donors excluded seventeen rarely observed V segments, including chromosome 9 orphons, because counts were too low. In a later analysis, several top co-occurrence clusters were reported to appear linked to parvovirus B19, influenza, CMV and Epstein-Barr virus. Strong co-occurrence of HLA alleles, especially DR and DQ, made assigning TCR associations to individual alleles difficult. A few of the identified cytomegalovirus-associated TCR beta chains were confirmed in vitro to be specific for cytomegalovirus antigens. Most TCR sequences were seen in very few donors, while some public TCRs were found in many individuals. In an earlier analysis of some 540 of the donors, most TCR beta V segments appeared in productive rearrangements about 90% or about 30% of the time, broadly matching IMGT annotations. A further reported finding was that TCR beta sequences accurately predicted the HLA-A and HLA-B alleles for most subjects in the first cohort. The study gave a list of 150 to 200 TCR beta chains associated with cytomegalovirus. The authors suggested that the approach could potentially be generalized to other disease states and immunological phenotypes. In a later analysis, most CMV-associated TCR beta chains were found to appear HLA-restricted, with HLA associations seemingly driven largely by CMV exposure. A later analysis found that HLA-associated TCR beta chains were more clonally expanded and had lower generation probabilities than equally common non-associated chains. HLA typing was unavailable for some donors at each locus, so association tests used only the typed subset. Only TCR beta chains were sequenced in this cohort, and the absence of alpha or paired-chain data limited detectable features. In a later analysis, around 17,000 TCR beta sequences were associated with specific HLA alleles at a false discovery rate of 0.05. A later analysis found that TCR association rates varied across HLA loci, with DRB1 alleles showing the most associated TCRs and HLA-C alleles the fewest. Correlated functional status among segregating V segments might reflect linkage disequilibrium, but an unknown experimental factor could not be ruled out. A later genetic analysis reported fewer N-insertions in productive TCRs among donors in an Asian-associated ancestry cluster than the roughly 620-donor mean. Sequencing depth was assumed to be roughly uniform across donors in the presence/absence analyses, though that assumption may not hold. The classifier was reported to diagnose cytomegalovirus status with high specificity and sensitivity in both the original and validation cohorts. A group of highly shared sequence variants was considered likely to be a technical artifact of the sequencing pipeline. An association between a missense DCLRE1C variant and V-gene and J-gene trimming of TCR beta chains was found in a later genetic analysis and replicated in an independent cohort.

The cohort consisted of some 670 healthy bone marrow donors. Cohort members were all nominally healthy when sampled, although unrecorded immune exposures were likely present. The donor was CMV seropositive and belonged to the group of over 250 seropositive cohort members. A peripheral blood sample was provided by each donor, and peripheral blood mononuclear cells were used for TCR beta sequencing. The Qiagen DNeasy Blood Extraction Kit was used to extract genomic DNA from the blood cell samples. Via the germline V gene, CDR1 is SQVTM and CDR2 ANQGSEA. From the cysteine up to the phenylalanine, the CDR3 has a length of 12 residues. The entry retains the CDR3 DNA only, 36 bases that are in frame from base 1. V was cut back by 5 bases and J by 3 bases, leaving a gap of 11 bases between them. The library was made by the immunoSEQ multiplex PCR assay. The multiplex PCR relied on a mix of 60 forward primers for TCR Vbeta segments and 13 reverse primers for TCR Jbeta segments. The CDR3 region of rearranged TCR beta genes was amplified from genomic DNA by a multiplex PCR assay. The amplified TCR beta libraries were sequenced on the Illumina HiSeq System as 87-base-pair reads. Turning to the authors' computational methods: A later analysis tallied 75 million to 95 million unique TCR beta chains across the 700 or so repertoires, and some 12 million of those chains were shared by two or more donors. Raw reads were error-corrected and collapsed into unique sequences by a nearest-neighbor algorithm in which closely related sequences were merged to remove PCR and sequencing errors. V, D and J gene segments were assigned by aligning CDR3 sequences to IMGT reference sequences. For a sequence to be retained, at least a six-nucleotide match to both a V gene segment and a J gene segment was required. A rearrangement was called productive if the CDR3 had no stop codons and remained in frame with V and J, and every other rearrangement was called non-productive. CDR3 was defined according to IMGT convention as the region running from the second conserved V-encoded cysteine to the conserved J-encoded phenylalanine. The earlier analysis of roughly 590 of the donors excluded sequences that lacked an unambiguous match to a single V gene segment. An earlier analysis of 450 to 650 of the donors called V segments functional above 56.7% productive rearrangements and segregating when the between-donor standard deviation exceeded 5%. A statistical classification framework was developed to diagnose cytomegalovirus status using the catalog of TCR beta chain sequences. A later analysis assigned V and J genes by comparing TCR nucleotide sequences with IMGT/GENE-DB human TR gene sequences. A later analysis assigned CDR3 sequences and most-parsimonious VDJ recombination scenarios with the TCRdist pipeline. In a later analysis, each TCR beta chain was defined by its CDR3 amino acid sequence together with its V-gene family, and reads lacking a unique V-gene family were excluded. In a later analysis, approximately 590 highly shared, low-generation-probability nucleotide sequences were removed to address suspected cross-contamination and a sequencing artifact. In a later analysis, a clonal expansion index for each public chain was calculated from normalized within-repertoire ranks of inferred template counts. In a later analysis, generation probabilities were computed using a VDJ recombination model fitted to out-of-frame rearrangements, and the results were checked against IGoR. In a later analysis, TCR-TCR, TCR-HLA and TCR-CMV co-occurrence was scored with hypergeometric tests, and a repertoire-size bias correction was applied to TCR pairs. False discovery rates were estimated in a later analysis by permuting HLA or CMV assignments 20 times. A later analysis grouped co-occurring TCRs with DBSCAN, adding TCRdist sequence similarity when clustering within HLA-allele-positive subsets. Repertoires with fewer than 30,000 or more than 120,000 public chains, plus five repertoires with anomalous nucleotide sharing, were excluded from co-occurrence clustering. TCRdb obtained this table from immuneACCESS and retained in-frame rearrangements with V and J assigned. These tables miss some clones; where compared with another copy, unresolved V genes account for less than half of the shortfall, and the remainder is unexplained. V, J and clone size are taken as reported in that table, and D and trimming were inferred from the DNA itself. For this sample the table gives about 260,000 clones, of which 70% to 90% were detected only once. 1.5% to 2.5% of the sample is in the top ten clones.

The chain employs TRBV29-1 and TRBJ2-7; TRBD1 could be the D gene, as 5 bases match. The sample was PBMCs. This TCR came from a woman between 40 and 55 years old in good health and CMV-seropositive. The CDR3 amino acid sequence is: CSVPLGDYEQYF. The DNA is TGCAGCGTTCCGTTAGGGGACTACGAGCAGTACTTC.